These 20 T cell receptor beta chains were sequenced from one sample in a study of shared clonotypes between healthy human individuals. Data came from immunoSEQ multiplex PCR; TCRdb stores just in-frame clones and leaves some out. The data show 400,000 to 500,000 clones, around 78% seen once. Sample: PBMCs. The receptors were sampled from a woman in her 40s in good health. Some clones in this sample may be carry-over from other donors' samples.

This clone was seen only a few times. The chain employs TRBV27 and TRBJ2-7; 9 nucleotides align to TRBD2. The J segment lost 2 bases and the V segment lost 2 bases, leaving 4 bases of the junction unmatched. CDR1 and CDR2 (germline): MNHEY, SMNVEV (reference sequence). The CDR3 length is 15 residues. Here the CDR3 DNA reads TGTGCCAGCAGTTTAAAGGCGGGAGGGCCCTACGAGCAGTACTTC. This encodes CASSLKAGGPYEQYF.

The chain has TRBV27 and TRBJ2-7; 8 bases are a match to TRBD1. The V segment lost 5 bases and the J segment 3 bases; nucleotides outside the gene matches: 6. Looked up from germline, CDR1 is MNHEY and CDR2 is SMNVEV (reference sequence). This CDR3 region has 14 residues. The CDR3 sequence: CASSMDREFYEQYF. CDR3 nucleotides: TGTGCCAGCAGTATGGACAGGGAATTCTACGAGCAGTACTTC.

This clone was recorded many times. This rearrangement joins TRBV7-9 to TRBJ1-1; TRBD1 matches at 7 bases. CDR3 length: 15 amino acids. The V segment lost 1 base and the J segment 5 bases; nucleotides outside the gene matches: 7. Germline CDR1 and CDR2: SEHNR and FQNEAQ (reference sequence). The CDR3 loop is CASSLVTGVGTEAFF. CDR3 DNA sequence: TGTGCCAGCAGCTTAGTTACAGGGGTTGGGACTGAAGCTTTCTTT. Variable domain in full (rest from reference TRBV7-9 and TRBJ1-1): DTGVSQNPRHKITKRGQNVTFRCDPISEHNRLYWYRQTLGQGPEFLTYFQNEAQLEKSRLLSDRFSAERPKGSFSTLEIQRTEQGDSAMYLCASSLVTGVGTEAFFGQGTRLTVV.

The rearrangement uses TRBV6-5 and TRBJ2-7; D may correspond to TRBD1 or TRBD2 (5 bases each). This CDR3 is 13 amino acids long. Germline assignment: CDR1 MNHEY and CDR2 SVGAGI. V gave up 7 bases and J gave up 7 bases, with 17 bases separating them. The DNA of the CDR3 is TGTGCCAGCACGCTCCGTGGGGGACGGGAGCAGTACTTC. Its translation is CASTLRGGREQYF.

The chain combines TRBV5-4 with TRBJ2-5; 8 bases are a match to TRBD2. Germline CDR1 is SGHNT and CDR2 is YYREEE (reference sequence). V lost 5 bases and J lost 1; bases outside the gene matches: 4. The CDR3 totals 14 residues. The CDR3 bases are TGTGCCAGCAGTCAGAGCGGGAGCCAAGAGACCCAGTACTTC. Protein sequence: CASSQSGSQETQYF.

Notes on this clone: It is likely a read error: a sequence one base away is far more abundant. The V and J genes are TRBV9 and TRBJ2-3; D ambiguous. The assigned J gene may be wrong: the sequence end matches TRBJ1-5 better. Germline V gene data show CDR1 as SGDLS and CDR2 as YYNGEE. The CDR3 extends over 16 amino acids. The CDR3 protein is CASSVDLAGGTDTQHF. CDR3 coding DNA: TGTGCCAGCAGCGTAGACCTAGCGGGAGGAACAGATACGCAGCATTTT.

The rearrangement joins TRBV4-2 to TRBJ1-1, with a weak D call TRBD1 (5 bases). In germline, CDR1 is LGHNA, CDR2 YNFKEQ. V lost 0 bases to trimming and J lost 1 base, with 9 bases between them. The CDR3 extends over 15 amino acids. The CDR3 protein is CASSQDGTGNTEAFF. The CDR3 coding sequence is TGTGCCAGCAGCCAAGATGGGACGGGGAACACTGAAGCTTTCTTT.

The chain is built from TRBV18 and TRBJ2-3; TRBD2 is a possible D gene (6 bases). The length of the CDR3 is 14 residues. The V end lost 6 bases, the J end lost 1 base, and 11 bases lay between the germline ends. The germline V gene has CDR1 KGHSH and CDR2 LQKENI. CDR3 residues: CASSEGIGTDTQYF. The CDR3 nucleotides read TGTGCCAGCTCGGAGGGGATTGGCACAGATACGCAGTATTTT.

The V and J genes are TRBV28 and TRBJ1-4; unclear D gene. Germline CDR1 is MDHEN and CDR2 is SYDVKM. The CDR3 sequence is 14 residues long. V gave up 2 bases and J gave up 0 bases, with 4 bases separating them. The CDR3 reads CASSLQATNEKLFF. The DNA of the CDR3 is TGTGCCAGCAGTTTACAGGCAACTAATGAAAAACTGTTTTTT.

J is TRBJ2-7 and V is TRBV13; the match to TRBD2 covers 7 bases. From germline, CDR1 is PRHDT and CDR2 FYEKMQ (reference sequence). After removal of 5 bases from V and 0 bases from J, the junction contained 7 bases not matched to a gene. CDR3 length: 15 residues. The CDR3, as DNA: TGTGCCAGCAGCCCGGGACTAAGCCGCTCCTACGAGCAGTACTTC. Its translation: CASSPGLSRSYEQYF.

The V gene is TRBV5-3, the J gene TRBJ1-2, with D uncertain. TRBV5-3 falls under the ORF class, with uncertain function. Trimming left V 5 bases short and J 8 bases short, with 7 bases between. This CDR3 comprises 10 residues. CDR3 region: CARSRRGYTF. CDR3 coding DNA: TGTGCCAGAAGTAGAAGGGGCTACACCTTC.

This clone was found once. The genes are TRBV6-6 and TRBJ2-7; 9 bases agree with TRBD1. V shed 6 bases, J shed 6 bases, and the junction held 6 bases outside the gene matches. Germline V gene data show CDR1 as MNHNY and CDR2 as SVGAGI (reference sequence). The CDR3 length is 13 residues. The CDR3 region has the DNA TGTGCCAGCAGCTACGACAGGGGGAGCGAGCAGTACTTC. This translates into CASSYDRGSEQYF.

The chain carries TRBV4-1 and TRBJ2-5; possibly TRBD1 for D (6 bases). V was cut by 1 base and J by 5 bases, with 11 bases left in between. Looked up from germline, CDR1 is MGHRA and CDR2 is YSYEKL. This CDR3 is built from 14 residues. CDR3 sequence reads: CASSQAGADETQYF. Written as DNA, the CDR3 is TGCGCCAGCAGCCAAGCAGGGGCAGACGAGACCCAGTACTTC.

This clone was detected ten times or more. This CDR3 is also generated by other DNA sequences in the sample. This rearrangement joins TRBV28 to TRBJ1-2, with a possible D match to TRBD1 (5 bases). The germline CDR1 and CDR2 sequences are MDHEN and SYDVKM. The V gene lost 7 bases and the J gene lost 0 bases, with 15 bases spanning the gap. There are 15 residues in the CDR3. CDR3 bases: TGTGCCAGCACAGGAGGGGCAGCTTCTAACTATGGCTACACCTTC. Its protein is CASTGGAASNYGYTF.

V gene TRBV4-3 combines with J gene TRBJ2-7, with D possibly being TRBD2 (6 bases). From germline, CDR1 is LGHNA and CDR2 YSLEER. Trimming shortened V by 1 base and J by 2 bases, and 12 bases separated the two germline ends. The length of the CDR3 is 15 residues. The CDR3 DNA reads TGCGCCAGCAGCCAAGTCGGTAGCGGAACCTACGAGCAGTACTTC. Protein: CASSQVGSGTYEQYF.

The chain recombines TRBV6-1 with TRBJ2-1, with 8 bases aligning to TRBD2. The length of the CDR3 is 15 residues. CDR1 is MNHNS and CDR2 is SASEGT in the germline V gene. Unmatched junction bases numbered 8, after V lost 4 bases and J lost 6 bases. CDR3 sequence (DNA): TGTGCCAGCAGTGCCACTAGCGGTGGTATCAATGAGCAGTTCTTC. Translated: CASSATSGGINEQFF.

This clone turned up a few times. The CDR3 is CASSRQGMVHTEAFF. In DNA, the CDR3 is TGTGCCAGCAGCCGCCAGGGGATGGTACATACTGAAGCTTTCTTT. The rearrangement uses TRBV9 and TRBJ1-1; the D gene is possibly TRBD1 (6 bases). This CDR3 comprises 15 residues. Germline-derived CDR1 and CDR2 are SGDLS and YYNGEE. Trimming left V 4 bases short and J 5 bases short, with 18 bases between.

About this clone itself: This sample includes further DNA sequences coding for the same CDR3. The chain has TRBV4-3 and TRBJ2-7; D remains unclear. Trimming left V 0 bases short and J 2 bases short, with 8 bases between. Germline assignment: CDR1 LGHNA and CDR2 YSLEER. The CDR3 has 14 residues. CDR3 protein: CASSQDWITYEQYF. The CDR3 coding sequence is TGCGCCAGCAGCCAAGATTGGATTACCTACGAGCAGTACTTC.

The chain couples TRBV28 to TRBJ2-1; 10 bases match TRBD2. The ends lost 5 bases at V and 9 bases at J; junction bases unmatched: 4. There are 13 residues in the CDR3. Germline assignment: CDR1 MDHEN and CDR2 SYDVKM. CDR3 loop: CASSSLAGAEQFF. CDR3 sequence (DNA): TGTGCCAGCAGTAGCCTAGCGGGAGCTGAGCAGTTCTTC.

This clone was detected a few times. The chain combines TRBV5-4 with TRBJ2-7, with D perhaps matching TRBD1 or TRBD2 (5 bases each). Trimming removed 7 bases at V and 3 bases at J, with 11 bases between. The CDR3 is 12 residues long. From germline, CDR1 is SGHNT and CDR2 YYREEE (reference sequence). CDR3 loop: CASRGSNYEQYF. DNA of the CDR3: TGTGCCAGCCGGGGCAGTAACTACGAGCAGTACTTC.